The T cell receptor (beta chain) under discussion was sequenced for a study of T cell responses to AZD1222 COVID-19 vaccine (TCRdb year 2021). About the full investigation: AZD1222 recipients given second doses at about 4 weeks or at about 12 weeks were pooled, since spike-specific TCR depth and breadth were not found to differ between the two schedules. Enrollment into the trials was organized by age into subgroups of 18-55, 56-69 and 70-plus years, and those subgroups contained approximately 160, 26 and 62 TCR-sequenced participants, respectively. A total of around 240 trial participants underwent TCR sequencing, of whom some 210 received two doses of AZD1222 and some 25 received two doses of the MenACWY control vaccine. Here is what the overall study found, with its caveats: Conclusions about previously exposed vaccinees are limited, since just 6 or 7 AZD1222 recipients were seropositive for SARS-CoV-2 at baseline. The whole spike protein was spanned by vaccine-associated CD4 TCRs, and dominant responses were seen in regions 160-218 and 743-854. Spike-specific TCR breadth and depth rose significantly after two AZD1222 doses compared with day 0 and with MenACWY recipients. Because no day 14 peak-response samples were available, the repertoires could be characterized only after the peak T cell response. Participants were mostly white British and included more females than males, and it was suggested by the authors that clonal diversity may have been underestimated. Nearly half of unique spike-specific TCRs reportedly recognized epitopes outside regions mutated in the B.1.351 and B.1.1.7 variants. In the small 56-69-year group, the increase in depth fell short of significance, most likely because of low power.

The CDR3 regions of human TCRbeta chains were analyzed by immunosequencing. Per the original workflow: TCRs in the repertoires were compared against a reference library of SARS-CoV-2-specific TCRs that had been generated with the MIRA antigen-specificity platform. Breadth was defined as the fraction of unique TCRs that were SARS-CoV-2-associated. Depth was defined as the fraction of total T cells that were SARS-CoV-2-associated. Using the MIRA data, each spike-specific TCR was mapped to the spike region that the TCR reacts to and placed in a CD4 or CD8 class. Log10-transformed breadth and depth values were compared by one-way ANOVA with Sidak's multiple comparisons tests. Drawn from immuneACCESS, this table holds only the in-frame rearrangements with V and J called that TCRdb kept. Clones are partly lost; checked studies trace under half to an unresolved V gene and leave the rest unexplained. D and trimming were read from the DNA, whereas the V and J calls and clone size are those reported in that table. The sample contains some 110,000 clones, over 85% of them found a single time. The top ten clonotypes cover roughly 5% of the sample.

The time point label for this specimen denotes: baseline before first vaccination. Vaccinee samples were obtained from the UK trials COV001 and COV002, which included a single-blind randomized controlled phase 2/3 trial of AZD1222 (ChAdOx1 nCoV-19) in healthy adults. For TCRbeta chain sequencing, PBMC samples were collected from trial participants at day 0 and at day 28 after the second dose. About this clone: Its antigen is unknown. Qualities for individual bases were not recorded, and no much larger clone is one base off.

At the junction V is shortened by 6 bases and J by 4 bases, with 10 bases in between. From a lookup of the germline V gene, CDR1 and CDR2 are SNHLY and FYNNEI. The CDR3 spans 12 residues, from the cysteine through the phenylalanine. This entry keeps only the CDR3 DNA: 36 bases, framed from base 1. This chain is built from TRBV2 and TRBJ2-7; no D gene is confidently identified. This TCR was sampled from an adult in good health. Specimen: peripheral blood, collected on day 0 of AZD1222 vaccination. The nucleotide sequence is TGTGCCAGCAGCCCCTCACGGTACGAGCAGTACTTC. This encodes CASSPSRYEQYF.